This TCR beta chain was captured by sequencing in a study of blood T cell repertoires in COVID-19. Background on the study: Material from acute and convalescent COVID-19 was sourced from the United States, Italy and Spain. PBMCs, B-cell-depleted T cells, or T cells were the source of the cDNA or gDNA that made up the material.

Under the authors' procedure: By means of reference gene primer amplification, nucleated cell counts were estimated. Using immunoSEQ multiplex PCR, the repertoire was profiled, and TCRdb retains in-frame clones only, with some absent. For V, J and clone size, that table is used; D and trimming come from the DNA. Of around 300,000 clones in the sample, around 90% were seen once. The CDR3 covers 14 residues. V was cut by 5 bases and J by 1 base, with 11 bases left in between. Germline loops: CDR1 SGHAT, CDR2 FQNNGV. This chain connects TRBV11-2 to TRBJ1-1; no firm D call. Sample: peripheral blood. The TCR originated in a woman in her forties with acute or convalescent COVID-19. Here the CDR3 DNA reads TGTGCCAGCAGCCAGGAGGCAGGGAACACTGAAGCTTTCTTT. Protein sequence: CASSQEAGNTEAFF.